The entry below describes one T cell receptor (beta chain). V lost 0 bases to trimming and J lost 7 bases, with 9 bases between them. Germline V lookup: CDR1 MNHEY, CDR2 SVGAGI. CDR3 size: 13 residues. The entry originates in a study of blood T cell repertoires in COVID-19. Study details: Specimens from acute and convalescent COVID-19 originated in the United States, Italy and Spain. The cDNA or gDNA used as material had been derived from T cells, B-cell-depleted T cells, or PBMCs.

Enrollment of patients from Seattle took place during active infection, with longitudinal follow-up. Authors' processing steps: Counts of nucleated cells, estimated from reference gene primer amplification, were obtained. Assay: immunoSEQ multiplex PCR; the TCRdb copy retains only in-frame clones and omits some. Clonal size and the V and J genes are those of that table, whereas D and trimming came from the DNA. Of 200,000 to 250,000 clones in the sample, nearly 95% are singletons; the top ten hold around 0.83%. V gene TRBV6-5 combines with J gene TRBJ1-1; a weak D match, TRBD1 (6 bases). The source is a man aged 25-40 years with COVID-19, enrolled during active disease. The sequenced sample was peripheral blood. The CDR3 sequence is CASSYSRQVEAFF. DNA of the CDR3: TGTGCCAGCAGTTACTCGAGACAGGTTGAAGCTTTCTTT.